The clone carrying this T cell receptor beta chain was seen more than once but under ten times. One entry per CDR3 protein, called by TCRdb with MiXCR from the 5' RACE reads. The profile shows about 57,000 distinct CDR3 sequences, under 20% of them singletons. This specimen comes from a study of T cells of healthy individuals. CDR1 is MDHEN and CDR2 is SYDVKM in the germline V gene. V lost 3 bases, J lost 10 bases, and 10 bases lay in between. The CDR3 has 13 amino acids. The receptor's source is a human donor in good health. V and J are TRBV28 and TRBJ1-6; no firm D call. The DNA of the CDR3 is TGTGCCAGCAGTTTGGGGATATTGTCACCCCTCCACTTT. Protein sequence: CASSLGILSPLHF.